The source of this T cell receptor beta chain is a study of blood T cell repertoires in COVID-19. Study in general: Sites across the United States, Italy and Spain contributed samples from acute and convalescent COVID-19. Nucleic acid was either cDNA or gDNA, and it came from T cells, B-cell-depleted T cells, or PBMCs.

Germline CDR1 and CDR2: MDHEN and SYDVKM. The CDR3 is made up of 14 amino acids. Trimming stripped 1 base from V and 11 bases from J, with 17 bases between. In the authors' workflow: Researchers report that nucleated cell counts were estimated from reference gene primer amplification. Assay: immunoSEQ multiplex PCR; the TCRdb copy retains only in-frame clones and omits some. The V and J calls and clone size come from that table; D and trimming were worked out from the DNA. Among about 75,000 clones listed, about 79% were seen once. The TCR comes from a woman in her 50s with acute or convalescent COVID-19. The gene calls are TRBV28 and TRBJ1-1, with D maybe TRBD1 (5 bases). Source material: peripheral blood. The CDR3 DNA follows: TGTGCCAGCAGTTTATTAAAAGGACGGGGGTGGGCTTTCTTT. This translates into CASSLLKGRGWAFF.